The entry below describes one TCR beta chain. The data were produced by immunoSEQ multiplex PCR, yet TCRdb's version contains in-frame clones alone and is incomplete. The data show roughly 70,000 clones, 75% to 85% seen once. Trimming took off 4 bases at V and 1 base at J, with 12 bases between the two ends. Germline-derived CDR1 and CDR2 are SGHNT and YYREEE (reference sequence). The CDR3 sequence is 16 residues long. These data are taken from a study of T cell responses to AZD1222 COVID-19 vaccine. The material was peripheral blood, obtained on day 0 of AZD1222 vaccination. V usage is TRBV5-4 and J usage is TRBJ2-6; the D is unclear. This clonotype was sampled from an adult in good health. CDR3 bases: TGTGCCAGCAGCGTCAAACTGCAGTCTGGGGCCAACGTCCTGACTTTC. It codes for CASSVKLQSGANVLTF.